This passage covers 14 T cell receptor beta chains from one sample sequenced in a study of blood T cells in healthy people across ages. Alongside a J-beta primer mix, a sample-barcoded 5' primer served in a second PCR lasting roughly 6 to 11 cycles. TCRdb reprocessed the 5' RACE reads via MiXCR and lists one record per CDR3 protein. The sample has 800,000 to 900,000 distinct CDR3 sequences, about 62% seen once. Material for sequencing was blood. The origin of the receptors is a young man in good health.

This clonotype has just a few counts. V is TRBV20-1 and J is TRBJ2-7; a possible D gene is TRBD2 (5 bases). Trimming pared 2 bases from V and 0 bases from J, leaving 11 bases between. Germline V gene sequence: CDR1 DFQATT, CDR2 SNEGSKA (reference sequence). The CDR3 is made up of 14 amino acids. CDR3 in amino acids: CSARSGLLSYEQYF. As DNA, the CDR3 is TGCAGTGCTAGATCCGGACTCCTCTCCTACGAGCAGTACTTC.

This sequence joins TRBV20-1 and TRBJ2-5; the D is unclear. Trimming stripped 4 bases from V and 4 bases from J, with 10 bases between. The CDR3 runs 12 residues. From germline, CDR1 is DFQATT and CDR2 SNEGSKA (reference sequence). The CDR3 loop reads CSAKDTLETQYF. In DNA, the CDR3 is TGCAGTGCTAAGGATACGTTAGAGACCCAGTACTTC.

This rearrangement joins TRBV12-3 or TRBV12-4 to TRBJ2-2; weak D call: TRBD2 (6 bases). V dropped 2 bases and J dropped 6 bases, with 10 bases sitting between them. The CDR3 has 14 residues. Here the CDR3 reads CASSLRLVAGELFF. The CDR3, as DNA: TGTGCCAGCAGTTTACGACTAGTGGCCGGGGAGCTGTTTTTT.

Concerning this clonotype itself: The junction differs from germline at one of its ends, possibly a read error. This rearrangement joins TRBV20-1 to TRBJ1-5; D gene uncertain. There are 14 residues in the CDR3. The germline V gene encodes CDR1 DFQATT and CDR2 SNEGSKA (reference sequence). This chain's CDR3 is CSAAEGGSNQAQHF. The CDR3 nucleotides are TGCAGTGCCGCCGAGGGAGGGAGCAATCAGGCCCAGCATTTT.

V and J are TRBV5-1 and TRBJ2-7; tentatively, D is TRBD2 (6 bases). Trimming removed 4 bases at V and 9 bases at J, with 11 bases between. This CDR3 has 11 residues. Germline V CDR1 and CDR2: SGHRS, YFSETQ. The CDR3 sequence: CASSERLVQYF. CDR3 coding DNA: TGCGCCAGCAGCGAAAGACTAGTGCAGTACTTC.

The V gene is TRBV27, the J gene TRBJ2-2; 9 positions match TRBD2. This CDR3 is built from 16 residues. CDR1 MNHEY and CDR2 SMNVEV come from the germline V gene (reference sequence). V shed 6 bases and J 3 bases; nucleotides not matched to a gene: 8. The CDR3 loop reads CASSPIAGVDTGELFF. CDR3 DNA: TGTGCCAGCAGCCCAATAGCGGGGGTAGACACCGGGGAGCTGTTTTTT.

The rearrangement links TRBV20-1 to TRBJ2-5, with no clear D. The J call could be wrong; TRBJ2-7 is a better fit for the DNA end. The length of the CDR3 is 12 residues. Germline V lookup: CDR1 DFQATT, CDR2 SNEGSKA (reference sequence). CDR3 coding DNA: TGCAGTGCTTCCAGTGCGCAGTACGAGCAGTACTTC. Translated: CSASSAQYEQYF.

The rearrangement uses TRBV3-1 and TRBJ2-7; no clear D. In germline, CDR1 is LGHDT, CDR2 YNNKEL (reference sequence). This CDR3 region has 13 residues. The V and J ends lost 1 base and 4 bases respectively, with 8 bases between them. The CDR3 DNA sequence: TGTGCCAGCAGCCAAGTTACAGAGTACGAGCAGTACTTC. Translating gives CASSQVTEYEQYF.

Concerning this clonotype itself: A junction boundary mismatches the germline segment, possibly from a read error. The chain has TRBV20-1 and TRBJ2-7, with a possible D match to TRBD1 (6 bases). CDR3 length: 13 amino acids. Germline CDR1 DFQATT, CDR2 SNEGSKA (reference sequence). Here the CDR3 DNA reads TGCGGTGCTAGAGATGGGACAACCTACGAGCAGTACTTC. Translating gives CGARDGTTYEQYF.

The rearrangement links TRBV29-1 to TRBJ2-1, with no clear D. Trimming took 4 bases from V and 5 from J, leaving 6 bases between them. The CDR3 is 11 amino acids. Germline CDR1 is SQVTM and CDR2 is ANQGSEA. The CDR3 protein is CSVVQHNEQFF. CDR3 DNA: TGCAGCGTTGTGCAGCACAATGAGCAGTTCTTC.

This rearrangement joins TRBV6-2 or TRBV6-3 to TRBJ2-7; D is unresolved. Germline-derived CDR1 and CDR2 are MNHEY and SVGEGT. This CDR3 spans 14 amino acids. Trimming pared 8 bases from V and 0 bases from J, leaving 14 bases between. The CDR3 DNA reads as TGTGCCAGCGGTAAGGAACTGAGCTCCTACGAGCAGTACTTC. This gives the protein CASGKELSSYEQYF.

The chain joins TRBV5-1 to TRBJ1-1; 10 nucleotides line up with TRBD1. This CDR3 spans 17 amino acids. Germline lookup yields CDR1 SGHRS and CDR2 YFSETQ. J gave up 4 bases and V 0 bases, and 9 bases lay outside the gene matches. This CDR3 is CASSLAGTGVAGTEAFF. In DNA, the CDR3 is TGCGCCAGCAGCTTGGCTGGGACAGGGGTTGCAGGCACTGAAGCTTTCTTT.

This clonotype showed up just a few times. This chain joins TRBV28 and TRBJ2-4; weak D call: TRBD1 (5 bases). This CDR3 spans 14 amino acids. V was cut by 6 bases and J by 4 bases, with 13 bases left in between. Germline assignment: CDR1 MDHEN and CDR2 SYDVKM. In DNA, the CDR3 is TGTGCCAGCAGCATAACAGGTGGAAAAAACATTCAGTACTTC. Translation: CASSITGGKNIQYF.

This sequence joins TRBV5-1 and TRBJ1-2; 7 nucleotides agree with TRBD1. Trimming removed 0 bases from V and 4 bases from J; junction bases left unmatched: 3. CDR1 SGHRS and CDR2 YFSETQ come from the germline V gene. The CDR3 is made up of 14 amino acids. Here the CDR3 reads CASSLAGQIYGYTF. The CDR3 DNA is TGCGCCAGCAGCTTGGCGGGACAGATCTATGGCTACACCTTC.